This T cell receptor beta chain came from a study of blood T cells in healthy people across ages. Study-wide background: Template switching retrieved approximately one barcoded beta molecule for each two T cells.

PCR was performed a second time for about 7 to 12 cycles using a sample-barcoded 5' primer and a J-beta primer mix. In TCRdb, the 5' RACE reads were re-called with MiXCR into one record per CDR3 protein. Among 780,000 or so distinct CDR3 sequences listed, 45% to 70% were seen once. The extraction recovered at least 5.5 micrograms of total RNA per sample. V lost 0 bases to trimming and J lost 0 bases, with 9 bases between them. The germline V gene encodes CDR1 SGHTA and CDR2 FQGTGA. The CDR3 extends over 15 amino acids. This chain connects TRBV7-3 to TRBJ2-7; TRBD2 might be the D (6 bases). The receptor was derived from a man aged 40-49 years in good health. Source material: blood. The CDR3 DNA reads TGTGCCAGCAGCTTAACCGGGGGACCCTCCTACGAGCAGTACTTC. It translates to CASSLTGGPSYEQYF.